The TCR beta chain under discussion was sequenced for a study of T cells after yellow fever vaccination. Across the study: With SMART-Seq v4 Ultra Low Input, the fractions containing low cell numbers were prepared. Study-wide results and limits: Though weaker, the secondary response peaked faster, on day 5 versus 15. At day 0, almost all vaccine-responding clonotypes escaped detection in the sorted memory subsets.

This clonotype has only a few counts. 5'RACE template switching produced TCR cDNA carrying a universal primer site and UMIs. From the 5' RACE reads, TCRdb called clonotypes with MiXCR, one entry per CDR3 protein. This sample has tens of thousands of distinct CDR3 sequences, with over 5.5% found just once. This receptor was obtained from a man aged 30 to 39 who received the YFV17D yellow fever vaccine. This specimen consisted of PBMCs, either bulk or a sorted T-cell subset (CD4+, CD8+, memory, or dextramer-sorted; not recorded which), obtained on the day of the yellow fever booster vaccination.

For the CDR3, the DNA is TGTGCCAGCAGCTCCATTTCAGGGGTTCGGGAGCAGTACTTC. The encoded protein is CASSSISGVREQYF. The chain combines TRBV6-2 or TRBV6-3 with TRBJ2-7, with D tentatively TRBD1 (6 bases). Germline loops: CDR1 MNHEY, CDR2 SVGEGT. V lost 6 bases and J lost 7, with 19 bases in between. The CDR3 has 14 residues.